This TCR beta chain was recorded in a study of cytomegalovirus exposure and HLA in healthy donors. The PCR made use of 60 Vbeta and 13 Jbeta primers. TCRdb keeps only in-frame clones here, not all; method: immunoSEQ multiplex PCR. Altogether more than 120,000 clones are present, over 75% being singletons, with the ten largest covering approximately 2.4%. There are 16 residues in the CDR3. CDR1 and CDR2 from the germline V gene are MNHEY and SMNVEV (reference sequence). The V segment lost 2 bases and the J segment 5 bases; nucleotides outside the gene matches: 8. The sequence was obtained from a male donor in good health and CMV-seronegative. Specimen: PBMCs. The chain is built from TRBV27 and TRBJ2-2; 7 nucleotides align to TRBD2. CDR3 coding DNA: TGTGCCAGCAGTTTAATGATAAGCGGGAATACCGGGGAGCTGTTTTTT. Its translation is CASSLMISGNTGELFF.